The present entry profiles one T cell receptor (beta chain) with its context. The entry originates in a study of OX40 agonist ivuxolimab in advanced cancers. CDR3 length: 13 residues. Germline V gene sequence: CDR1 SNHLY, CDR2 FYNNEI. V gave up 4 bases and J gave up 0 bases, with 6 bases separating them. TCRdb keeps only in-frame clones here, not all; method: immunoSEQ multiplex PCR. The sample has tens of thousands of clones; roughly four fifths are singletons. V usage is TRBV2 and J usage is TRBJ1-1; weak D call: TRBD1 (5 bases). Here the sequenced sample was CD4+ or CD8+ T cells sorted from blood, taken in a trial of the OX40 agonist ivuxolimab. The clonotype was recovered from an adult with an advanced solid tumor such as melanoma, head and neck, liver or kidney cancer. The CDR3 DNA follows: TGTGCCAGCAGTGCGGACATGAACACTGAAGCTTTCTTT. It translates to CASSADMNTEAFF.